The clone carrying this TCR beta chain was counted once. The antigen is unknown. CDR1 is SEHNR, CDR2 FQNEAQ, per germline (reference sequence). The V and J ends lost 4 bases and 2 bases respectively, with 3 bases between them. CDR3 length equals 12 residues. This sample was taken from a study of cytomegalovirus exposure and HLA in healthy donors. Study-level points and caveats: Later analysis associated a missense DCLRE1C variant with TCR beta V- and J-gene trimming.

Both 60 Vbeta primers and 13 Jbeta primers went into the PCR. Assay: immunoSEQ multiplex PCR; the TCRdb copy retains only in-frame clones and omits some. The sample lists 200,000 to 250,000 clones, roughly 80% occurring once. The material sequenced was PBMCs. The clonotype comes from a man aged 30 to 45 in good health and CMV-seronegative. J is TRBJ1-3 and V is TRBV7-9; no clear D. The CDR3, as DNA: TGTGCCAGCAGCTCAGCTGGAAACACCATATATTTT. Protein: CASSSAGNTIYF.